This is a list of T cell receptor beta chains from one sample in a study. A single record per CDR3 protein comes from TCRdb applying MiXCR to the 5' RACE reads. The table has around 9,700 distinct CDR3 sequences, 12% to 15% seen once. Sequencing input: Tregs sorted from blood. The receptors originated from a female donor with breast cancer. The CDR3 runs from the conserved cysteine through the conserved F or W. D genes are given only for firm matches. Sizes are listed as once, few or many counts, or a class when the clone is expanded.

>NA|TRBJ1-5|TRBV24-1|few
CATRDRGDQPQHF
TGTGCCACCCGTGACCGGGGGGACCAGCCCCAGCATTTT
>NA|TRBJ1-2|TRBV28|few
CASSPGLGGGDYGYTF
TGTGCCAGCAGCCCCGGCCTTGGGGGGGGAGACTATGGCTACACCTTC
>NA|TRBJ2-7|TRBV6-5|medium-sized
CASSSPGHNYEQYF
TGTGCCAGCAGTTCACCGGGACATAACTACGAGCAGTACTTC
>NA|TRBJ2-5|TRBV7-9|medium-sized
CASSLAGPSRETQYF
TGTGCCAGCAGCTTAGCTGGGCCGAGCCGAGAGACCCAGTACTTC
>NA|TRBJ1-1|TRBV29-1|few
CSVDPGTPSSTEACF
TGCAGCGTGGACCCAGGGACCCCCTCATCCACTGAAGCTTGCTTC
>TRBD1|TRBJ2-1|TRBV6-6|few
CASSRGWTGGPYNEQFF
TGTGCCAGCAGCAGGGGCTGGACAGGGGGGCCCTACAATGAGCAGTTCTTC
>NA|TRBJ2-5|TRBV7-9|medium-sized
CASSPAGETQYF
TGTGCCAGCAGCCCCGCCGGGGAGACCCAGTACTTC
>TRBD1|TRBJ1-2|TRBV29-1|medium-sized
CSAKGQGRNYGYTF
TGCAGCGCAAAGGGACAGGGGAGAAACTATGGCTACACCTTC
>NA|TRBJ2-5|TRBV6-1|few
CASSEGPQSGTQYF
TGTGCCAGCAGTGAAGGGCCTCAGTCGGGGACCCAGTACTTC
>TRBD1|TRBJ2-7|TRBV3-1|many
CASSRWGQGAGEQYF
TGTGCCAGCAGCCGGTGGGGACAGGGGGCAGGCGAGCAGTACTTC
>TRBD2|TRBJ2-3|TRBV5-1|few
CASSLVGRASTDTQYF
TGCGCCAGCAGCTTGGTTGGGAGGGCCTCGACAGATACGCAGTATTTT